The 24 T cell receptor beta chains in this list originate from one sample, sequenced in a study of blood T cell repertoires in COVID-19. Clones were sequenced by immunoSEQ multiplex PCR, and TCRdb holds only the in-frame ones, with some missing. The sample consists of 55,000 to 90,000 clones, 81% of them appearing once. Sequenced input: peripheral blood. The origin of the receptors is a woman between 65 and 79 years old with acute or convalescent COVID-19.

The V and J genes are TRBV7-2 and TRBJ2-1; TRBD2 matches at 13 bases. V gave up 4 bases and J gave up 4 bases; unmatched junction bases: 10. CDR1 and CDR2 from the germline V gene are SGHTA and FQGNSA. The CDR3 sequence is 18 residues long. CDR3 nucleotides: TGTGCCAGCAGCTGGGGACCGGGACTAGCGGGGAATTACAATGAGCAGTTCTTC. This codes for CASSWGPGLAGNYNEQFF.

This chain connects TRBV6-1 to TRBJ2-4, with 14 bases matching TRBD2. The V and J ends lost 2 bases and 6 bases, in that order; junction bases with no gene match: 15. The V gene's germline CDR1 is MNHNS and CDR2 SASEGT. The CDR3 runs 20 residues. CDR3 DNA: TGTGCCAGCAGTGAATCTCATCCGGGACTAGCGGGAGTGGGTATAAACATTCAGTACTTC. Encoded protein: CASSESHPGLAGVGINIQYF.

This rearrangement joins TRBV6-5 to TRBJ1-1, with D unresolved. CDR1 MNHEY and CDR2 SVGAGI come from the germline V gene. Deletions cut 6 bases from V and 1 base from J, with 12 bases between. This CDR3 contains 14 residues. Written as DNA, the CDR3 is TGTGCCAGCAGACAATACAGAGAGAACACTGAAGCTTTCTTT. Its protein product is CASRQYRENTEAFF.

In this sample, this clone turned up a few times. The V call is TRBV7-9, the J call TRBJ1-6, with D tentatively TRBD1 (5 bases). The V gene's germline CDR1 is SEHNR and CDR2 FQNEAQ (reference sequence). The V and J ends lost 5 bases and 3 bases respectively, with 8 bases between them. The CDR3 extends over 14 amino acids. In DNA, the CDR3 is TGTGCCAGCAGCCGGGGGAGCTATAATTCACCCCTCCACTTT. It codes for CASSRGSYNSPLHF.

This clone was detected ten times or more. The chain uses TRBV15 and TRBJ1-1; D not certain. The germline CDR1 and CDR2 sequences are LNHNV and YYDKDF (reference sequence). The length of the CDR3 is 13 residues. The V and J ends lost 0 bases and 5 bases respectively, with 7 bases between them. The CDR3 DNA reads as TGTGCCACCAGCAGAGATCGAGGGACTGAAGCTTTCTTT. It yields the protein CATSRDRGTEAFF.

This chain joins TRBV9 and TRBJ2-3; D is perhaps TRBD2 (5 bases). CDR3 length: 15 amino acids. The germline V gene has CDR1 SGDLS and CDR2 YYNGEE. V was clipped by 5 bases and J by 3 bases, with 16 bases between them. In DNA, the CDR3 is TGTGCCAGCAGGGCTAGCCCGAGAGGGACAGATACGCAGTATTTT. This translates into CASRASPRGTDTQYF.

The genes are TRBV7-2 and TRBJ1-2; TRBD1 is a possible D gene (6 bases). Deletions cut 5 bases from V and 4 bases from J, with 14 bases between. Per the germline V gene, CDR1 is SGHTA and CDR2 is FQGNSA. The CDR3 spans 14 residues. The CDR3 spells CASSSPGQTYGYTF. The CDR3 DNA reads TGTGCCAGCAGCAGCCCCGGACAGACCTATGGCTACACCTTC.

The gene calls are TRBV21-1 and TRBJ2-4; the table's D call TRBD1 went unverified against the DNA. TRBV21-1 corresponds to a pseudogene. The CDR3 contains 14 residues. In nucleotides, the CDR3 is TGTGCCAGCAGCAAGACCGGACAGGGAAACATTCAGTACTTC. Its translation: CASSKTGQGNIQYF.

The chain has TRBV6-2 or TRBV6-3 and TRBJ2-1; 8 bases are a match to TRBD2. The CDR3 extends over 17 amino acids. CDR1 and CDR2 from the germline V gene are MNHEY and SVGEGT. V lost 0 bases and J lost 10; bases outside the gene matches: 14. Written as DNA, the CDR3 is TGTGCCAGCAGTTACTCCTCGGGACTAGGGTTTTACGGGGAGCAGTTCTTC. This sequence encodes CASSYSSGLGFYGEQFF.

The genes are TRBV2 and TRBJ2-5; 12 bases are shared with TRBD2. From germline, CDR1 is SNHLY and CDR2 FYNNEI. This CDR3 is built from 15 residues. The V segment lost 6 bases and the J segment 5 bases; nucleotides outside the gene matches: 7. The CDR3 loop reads CASSLLAGGMETQYF. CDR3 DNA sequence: TGTGCCAGCAGCCTACTAGCGGGAGGAATGGAGACCCAGTACTTC.

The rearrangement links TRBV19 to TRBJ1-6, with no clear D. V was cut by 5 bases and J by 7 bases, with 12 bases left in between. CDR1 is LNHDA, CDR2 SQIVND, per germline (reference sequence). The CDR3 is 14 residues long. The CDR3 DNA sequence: TGTGCCAGTAGTTCCGAGGCTGGAAATTCACCCCTCCACTTT. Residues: CASSSEAGNSPLHF.

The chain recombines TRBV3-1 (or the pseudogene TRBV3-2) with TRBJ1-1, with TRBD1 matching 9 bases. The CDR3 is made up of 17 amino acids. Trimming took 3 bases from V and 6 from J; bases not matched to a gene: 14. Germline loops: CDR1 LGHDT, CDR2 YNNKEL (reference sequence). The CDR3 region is CASSHSVSGQGSAEAFF. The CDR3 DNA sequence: TGTGCCAGCAGCCATTCAGTTTCCGGACAGGGGAGCGCTGAAGCTTTCTTT.

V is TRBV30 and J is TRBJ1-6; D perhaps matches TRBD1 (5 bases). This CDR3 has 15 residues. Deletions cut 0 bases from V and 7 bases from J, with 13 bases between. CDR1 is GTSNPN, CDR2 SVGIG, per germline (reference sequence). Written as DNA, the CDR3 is TGTGCCTGGAGTGTACTAAGGGCAGGGAATTCACCCCTCCACTTT. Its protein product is CAWSVLRAGNSPLHF.

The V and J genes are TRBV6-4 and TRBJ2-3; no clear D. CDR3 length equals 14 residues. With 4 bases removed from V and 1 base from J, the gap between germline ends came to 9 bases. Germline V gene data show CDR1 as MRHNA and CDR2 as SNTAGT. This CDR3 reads CASSGFRGTDTQYF. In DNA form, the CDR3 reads TGTGCCAGCAGTGGGTTCCGCGGCACAGATACGCAGTATTTT.

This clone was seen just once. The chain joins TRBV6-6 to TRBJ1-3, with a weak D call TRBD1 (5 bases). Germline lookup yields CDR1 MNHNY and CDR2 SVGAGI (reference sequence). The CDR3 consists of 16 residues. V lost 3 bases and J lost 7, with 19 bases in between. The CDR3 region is CASSYPSQGNGNTIYF. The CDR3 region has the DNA TGTGCCAGCAGTTATCCCTCCCAGGGAAATGGGAACACCATATATTTT.

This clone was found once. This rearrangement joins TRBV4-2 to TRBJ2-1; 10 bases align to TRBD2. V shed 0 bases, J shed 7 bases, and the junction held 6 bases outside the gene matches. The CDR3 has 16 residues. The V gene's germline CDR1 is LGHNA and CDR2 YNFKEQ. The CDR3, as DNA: TGTGCCAGCAGCCAAGATTGGCTAGCGGGAGTGAATGAGCAGTTCTTC. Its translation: CASSQDWLAGVNEQFF.

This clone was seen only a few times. CDR3 region: CASSPGQGTGELFF. In DNA, the CDR3 is TGCGCCAGCAGCCCGGGACAGGGCACCGGGGAGCTGTTTTTT. The gene calls are TRBV5-1 and TRBJ2-2; 9 bases are a match to TRBD1. The CDR3 runs to 14 residues. V lost 4 bases, J lost 4 bases, and 2 bases stayed unmatched. Germline assignment: CDR1 SGHRS and CDR2 YFSETQ.

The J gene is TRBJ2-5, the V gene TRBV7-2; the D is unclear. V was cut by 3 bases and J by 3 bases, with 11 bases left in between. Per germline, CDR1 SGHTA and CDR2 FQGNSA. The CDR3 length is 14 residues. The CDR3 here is CASSLTYSEETQYF. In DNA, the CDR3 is TGTGCCAGCAGCTTGACTTACTCGGAAGAGACCCAGTACTTC.

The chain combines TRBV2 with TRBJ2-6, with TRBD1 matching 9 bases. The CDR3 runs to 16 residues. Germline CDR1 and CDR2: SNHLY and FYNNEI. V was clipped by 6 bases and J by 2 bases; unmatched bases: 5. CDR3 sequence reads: CASRTGGKAGANVLTF. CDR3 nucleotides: TGTGCCAGCAGGACAGGGGGAAAGGCTGGGGCCAACGTCCTGACTTTC.

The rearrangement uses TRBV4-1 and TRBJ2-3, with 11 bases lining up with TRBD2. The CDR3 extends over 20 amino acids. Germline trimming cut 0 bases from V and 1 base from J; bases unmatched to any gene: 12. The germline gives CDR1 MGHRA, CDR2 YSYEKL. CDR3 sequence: CASSQDRLAGGYIGTDTQYF. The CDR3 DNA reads TGCGCCAGCAGCCAAGATCGGCTAGCGGGAGGATATATCGGCACAGATACGCAGTATTTT.

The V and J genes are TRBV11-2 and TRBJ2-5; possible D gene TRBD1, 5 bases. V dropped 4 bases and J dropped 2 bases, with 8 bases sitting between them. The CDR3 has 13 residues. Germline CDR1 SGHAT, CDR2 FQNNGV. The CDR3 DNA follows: TGTGCCAGCAGCTCAGACAGACAAGAGACCCAGTACTTC. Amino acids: CASSSDRQETQYF.

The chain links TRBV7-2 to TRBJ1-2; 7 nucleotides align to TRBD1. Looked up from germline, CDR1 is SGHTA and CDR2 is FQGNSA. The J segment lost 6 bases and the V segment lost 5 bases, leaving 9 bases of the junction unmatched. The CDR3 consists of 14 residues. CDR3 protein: CASSRPGTDNGYTF. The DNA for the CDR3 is TGTGCCAGCAGCCGCCCCGGGACAGATAATGGCTACACCTTC.

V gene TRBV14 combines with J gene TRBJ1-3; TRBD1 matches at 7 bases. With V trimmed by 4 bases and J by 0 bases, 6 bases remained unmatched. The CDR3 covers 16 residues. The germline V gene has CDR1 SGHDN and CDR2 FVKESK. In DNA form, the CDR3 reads TGTGCCAGCAGCCGCCTGGGACAGAGCTCTGGAAACACCATATATTTT. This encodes CASSRLGQSSGNTIYF.

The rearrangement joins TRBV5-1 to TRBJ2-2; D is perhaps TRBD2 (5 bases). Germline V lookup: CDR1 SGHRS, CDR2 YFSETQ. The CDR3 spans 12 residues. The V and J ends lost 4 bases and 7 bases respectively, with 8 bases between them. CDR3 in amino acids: CASSPTSGELFF. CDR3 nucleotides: TGCGCCAGCAGCCCCACTAGCGGGGAGCTGTTTTTT.